The 23 T cell receptor beta chains in this list originate from one sample, sequenced in a study of T-cell reconstitution after alpha-beta-depleted transplantation in children. Preparation of the TCRbeta library was carried out with unique molecular identifiers. TCRdb redid the calling of the PCR reads with MiXCR, one entry per CDR3 protein. The sample lists about 360,000 distinct CDR3 sequences; about an eighth were seen once. The sample was PBMCs, taken from the stem cell graft. Source of these receptors: a human donor who donated a stem cell graft to a child with Fanconi anemia.

V usage is TRBV6-2 or TRBV6-3 and J usage is TRBJ2-7; D call uncertain. Germline CDR1 MNHEY, CDR2 SVGEGT. Trimming took 6 bases from V and 3 from J, leaving 15 bases between them. This CDR3 contains 14 residues. In nucleotides, the CDR3 is TGTGCCAGCAGAAGCTCATACGCTAACTACGAGCAGTACTTC. Its protein is CASRSSYANYEQYF.

This clonotype has a count of ten or more. The chain carries TRBV20-1 and TRBJ2-1, with 7 bases lining up with TRBD2. This CDR3 has 17 residues. V shed 5 bases and J 0 bases; nucleotides not matched to a gene: 13. The germline V gene encodes CDR1 DFQATT and CDR2 SNEGSKA (reference sequence). CDR3 DNA: TGCAGTGCTCTAAACCTTAGGGGCGGGGGCTCCTACAATGAGCAGTTCTTC. Translating it yields CSALNLRGGGSYNEQFF.

The rearrangement links TRBV19 to TRBJ1-2; D not resolved. The CDR3 consists of 14 residues. The V and J ends lost 1 base and 0 bases respectively, with 6 bases between them. The germline gives CDR1 LNHDA, CDR2 SQIVND (reference sequence). The CDR3 sequence: CASSIGRTNYGYTF. CDR3 coding DNA: TGTGCCAGTAGTATAGGACGGACTAACTATGGCTACACCTTC.

This clonotype appeared many times. This sequence joins TRBV6-5 and TRBJ2-3, with D possibly TRBD1 on 6 matching bases. CDR3 length: 14 amino acids. V dropped 6 bases and J dropped 4 bases, with 14 bases sitting between them. Germline loops: CDR1 MNHEY, CDR2 SVGAGI. CDR3 sequence: CASRREGVSDTQYF. The DNA for the CDR3 is TGTGCCAGCAGGCGTGAGGGGGTGTCAGATACGCAGTATTTT.

The table lists this clonotype with a few counts. The chain recombines TRBV5-6 with TRBJ2-2; D is undetermined. Trimming took 5 bases from V and 7 from J, leaving 15 bases between them. Germline V CDR1 and CDR2: SGHDT, YYEEEE. This CDR3 has 14 amino acids. The CDR3 here is CASSHLVGFGELFF. CDR3 DNA: TGTGCCAGCAGTCACCTGGTCGGGTTCGGGGAGCTGTTTTTT.

This clonotype was counted between two and nine times. This chain uses TRBV18 with TRBJ1-5; TRBD1 agrees at 8 bases. The germline V gene has CDR1 KGHSH and CDR2 LQKENI. This CDR3 has 15 residues. After removal of 6 bases from V and 3 bases from J, the junction contained 7 bases not matched to a gene. The CDR3 DNA reads as TGTGCCAGCTCGGCCGGGACAGGACTCAATCAGCCCCAGCATTTT. The encoded protein is CASSAGTGLNQPQHF.

V usage is TRBV6-1 and J usage is TRBJ1-5; possible D gene TRBD1, 6 bases. V was trimmed by 6 bases and J by 7 bases, leaving 13 bases between them. The CDR3 contains 13 residues. Germline CDR1 MNHNS, CDR2 SASEGT. The CDR3 reads CASREGVWQPQHF. CDR3 DNA sequence: TGTGCCAGCAGGGAGGGGGTCTGGCAGCCCCAGCATTTT.

This clonotype was recorded many times. The V and J genes are TRBV5-8 and TRBJ2-5, with D possibly TRBD1 on 5 matching bases. CDR1 is SGHTS, CDR2 YDEGEE, per germline. V dropped 4 bases and J dropped 2 bases, with 12 bases sitting between them. This CDR3 region has 14 residues. For the CDR3, the DNA is TGTGCCAGCAGCGACCTGACAGCTCAAGAGACCCAGTACTTC. Protein sequence: CASSDLTAQETQYF.

V is TRBV30 and J is TRBJ2-1, with D possibly being TRBD1 or TRBD2 (5 bases each). Germline V CDR1 and CDR2: GTSNPN, SVGIG (reference sequence). Trimming removed 0 bases from V and 9 bases from J, with 15 bases in between. This CDR3 is 14 amino acids long. The CDR3 DNA is TGTGCCTGGAGTGTTGGGGGATGGTACGGTGAGCAGTTCTTC. It codes for CAWSVGGWYGEQFF.

The chain is built from TRBV6-2 or TRBV6-3 and TRBJ1-1; weak D call: TRBD1 (6 bases). Germline V gives CDR1 MNHEY, CDR2 SVGEGT. The CDR3 covers 14 residues. V was cut by 0 bases and J by 10 bases, with 15 bases left in between. The CDR3 sequence is CASSYSTGRTRAFF. The CDR3 nucleotides are TGTGCCAGCAGTTACTCTACAGGGAGGACGCGAGCTTTCTTT.

The J gene is TRBJ2-3, the V gene TRBV18; 9 nucleotides agree with TRBD1. Germline V lookup: CDR1 KGHSH, CDR2 LQKENI. V lost 3 bases, J lost 6 bases, and 4 bases stayed unmatched. This CDR3 region has 14 residues. DNA of the CDR3: TGTGCCAGCTCACCCCGGACAGGGGAGGATACGCAGTATTTT. Protein: CASSPRTGEDTQYF.

This clonotype was seen a handful of times. The rearrangement links TRBV27 to TRBJ1-2; weak D call: TRBD1 (5 bases). This CDR3 comprises 11 residues. Germline V lookup: CDR1 MNHEY, CDR2 SMNVEV (reference sequence). V lost 11 bases and J lost 8, with 15 bases in between. This CDR3 reads CAALGGKGYTF. CDR3 bases: TGTGCCGCCTTGGGGGGGAAAGGCTACACCTTC.

Turning to this clonotype: This could be a read error, since a much larger clone is one nucleotide away. This chain joins TRBV4-1 and TRBJ1-5; D remains unclear. Germline V CDR1 and CDR2: MGHRA, YSYEKL. The CDR3 runs to 14 residues. CDR3 sequence reads: CASSQEFVDQPHHF. The CDR3 nucleotides are TGCGCCAGCAGCCAAGAGTTCGTCGATCAGCCCCATCATTTT.

This clonotype was detected ten times or more. The rearrangement joins TRBV30 to TRBJ1-1; D might be TRBD1 (6 bases). V lost 1 base and J lost 1, with 10 bases in between. CDR3 length: 14 residues. CDR1 and CDR2 (germline): GTSNPN, SVGIG (reference sequence). The CDR3 coding sequence is TGTGCCTGGAGTGGACGGACAGAGAACACTGAAGCTTTCTTT. Protein product: CAWSGRTENTEAFF.

The sample holds many counts of this clonotype. This sequence joins TRBV9 and TRBJ1-2; D remains ambiguous. The CDR3 runs to 14 residues. Trimming shortened V by 3 bases and J by 8 bases, and 17 bases separated the two germline ends. The V gene's germline CDR1 is SGDLS and CDR2 YYNGEE. The CDR3 sequence: CASSALSLSSGYTF. Written as DNA, the CDR3 is TGTGCCAGCAGCGCTCTATCCCTCTCGTCCGGCTACACCTTC. Filled out from reference TRBV9 and TRBJ1-2, the complete variable domain reads DSGVTQTPKHLITATGQRVTLRCSPRSGDLSVYWYQQSLDQGLQFLIQYYNGEERAKGNILERFSAQQFPDLHSELNLSSLELGDSALYFCASSALSLSSGYTFGSGTRLTVV.

This clonotype was observed at least ten times. This rearrangement joins TRBV5-1 to TRBJ2-1; TRBD1 or TRBD2 may be the D gene (5 bases each). V lost 0 bases and J lost 2, with 9 bases in between. The CDR3 is 15 amino acids. The V gene's germline CDR1 is SGHRS and CDR2 YFSETQ. CDR3 DNA: TGCGCCAGCAGCTTGGTTGGGGGACCCTACAATGAGCAGTTCTTC. This gives the protein CASSLVGGPYNEQFF.

V usage is TRBV20-1 and J usage is TRBJ2-6, with D perhaps given as TRBD1 or TRBD2 (6 bases each). The CDR3 has 15 amino acids. Looked up from germline, CDR1 is DFQATT and CDR2 is SNEGSKA (reference sequence). V gave up 7 bases and J gave up 1 base, with 14 bases separating them. The CDR3 is CSGAQGLSGANVLTF. The CDR3 DNA reads TGCAGTGGGGCACAGGGACTGTCTGGGGCCAACGTCCTGACTTTC.

This sequence joins TRBV13 and TRBJ1-1; D unclear. Germline CDR1 is PRHDT and CDR2 is FYEKMQ (reference sequence). V was clipped by 3 bases and J by 1 base, with 12 bases between them. This CDR3 has 15 amino acids. The DNA for the CDR3 is TGTGCCAGCAGCTTCGGGTCGCTACCGAACACTGAAGCTTTCTTT. This translates into CASSFGSLPNTEAFF.

The gene calls are TRBV18 and TRBJ2-7, with D perhaps TRBD1 (6 bases). V was cut by 2 bases and J by 5 bases, with 7 bases left in between. Per germline, CDR1 KGHSH and CDR2 LQKENI. The CDR3 is 12 amino acids. The CDR3 bases are TGTGCCAGCTCACCAGCAGGGGACGAGCAGTACTTC. It translates to CASSPAGDEQYF.

This clonotype was counted between two and nine times. V gene TRBV7-9 combines with J gene TRBJ2-2; no definite D call. The CDR3 loop spans 13 amino acids. Germline-derived CDR1 and CDR2 are SEHNR and FQNEAQ (reference sequence). Trimming took 7 bases from V and 0 from J, leaving 6 bases between them. CDR3: CASTFPNTGELFF. The CDR3 nucleotides are TGTGCCAGCACTTTCCCGAACACCGGGGAGCTGTTTTTT.

The J gene is TRBJ1-1, the V gene TRBV6-5; D gene uncertain. The CDR3 loop spans 15 amino acids. The ends were cut back, 0 bases at V and 4 bases at J, with 12 bases in the middle. Germline CDR1 MNHEY, CDR2 SVGAGI. The CDR3 protein is CASSYSRAHTTEAFF. Written as DNA, the CDR3 is TGTGCCAGCAGTTACTCGAGGGCCCACACCACTGAAGCTTTCTTT.

This clonotype was seen at least ten times. This rearrangement joins TRBV6-2 or TRBV6-3 to TRBJ1-1; D unresolved. In germline, CDR1 is MNHEY, CDR2 SVGEGT. CDR3 length: 15 residues. Deletions cut 0 bases from V and 0 bases from J, with 8 bases between. The DNA for the CDR3 is TGTGCCAGCAGTTACTCGGGGAGTATGAACACTGAAGCTTTCTTT. This translates into CASSYSGSMNTEAFF.

This clonotype appeared many times. The chain recombines TRBV7-9 with TRBJ2-1, with a weak D call TRBD1 (5 bases). V lost 7 bases and J 2 bases, leaving 12 bases between the germline ends. The germline gives CDR1 SEHNR, CDR2 FQNEAQ (reference sequence). The CDR3 length is 14 residues. The CDR3 spells CASKAGITYNEQFF. CDR3 nucleotide sequence: TGTGCCAGCAAAGCAGGGATCACCTACAATGAGCAGTTCTTC.